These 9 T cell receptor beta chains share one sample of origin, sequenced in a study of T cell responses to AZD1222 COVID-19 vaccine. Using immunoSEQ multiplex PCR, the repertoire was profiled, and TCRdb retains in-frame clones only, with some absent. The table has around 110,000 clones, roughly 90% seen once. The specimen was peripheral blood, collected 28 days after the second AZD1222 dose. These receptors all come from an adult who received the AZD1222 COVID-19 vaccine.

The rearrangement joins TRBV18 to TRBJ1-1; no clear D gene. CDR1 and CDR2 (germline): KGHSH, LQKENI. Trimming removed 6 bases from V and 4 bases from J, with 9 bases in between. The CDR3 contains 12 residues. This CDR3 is CASSQRVTEAFF. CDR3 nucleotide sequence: TGTGCCAGCTCCCAGAGAGTCACTGAAGCTTTCTTT.

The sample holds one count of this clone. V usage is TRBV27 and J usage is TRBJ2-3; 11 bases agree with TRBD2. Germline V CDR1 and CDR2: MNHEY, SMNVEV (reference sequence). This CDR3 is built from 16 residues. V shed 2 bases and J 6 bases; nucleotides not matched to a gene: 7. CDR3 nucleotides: TGTGCCAGCAGTTTAAGTAGCGGGAGGGCCCAGGATACGCAGTATTTT. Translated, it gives CASSLSSGRAQDTQYF.

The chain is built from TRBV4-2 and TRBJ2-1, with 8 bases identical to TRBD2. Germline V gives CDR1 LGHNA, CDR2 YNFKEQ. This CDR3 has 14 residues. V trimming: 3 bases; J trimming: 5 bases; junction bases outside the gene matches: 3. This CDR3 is CASSQVAGHNEQFF. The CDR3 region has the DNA TGTGCCAGCAGCCAGGTAGCGGGGCACAATGAGCAGTTCTTC.

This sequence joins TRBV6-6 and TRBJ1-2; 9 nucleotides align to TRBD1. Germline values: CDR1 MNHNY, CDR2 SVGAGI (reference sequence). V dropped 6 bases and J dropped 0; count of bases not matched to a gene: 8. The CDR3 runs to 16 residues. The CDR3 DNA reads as TGTGCCAGCAGCCAACAGGGGGCTCCCACTAACTATGGCTACACCTTC. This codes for CASSQQGAPTNYGYTF.

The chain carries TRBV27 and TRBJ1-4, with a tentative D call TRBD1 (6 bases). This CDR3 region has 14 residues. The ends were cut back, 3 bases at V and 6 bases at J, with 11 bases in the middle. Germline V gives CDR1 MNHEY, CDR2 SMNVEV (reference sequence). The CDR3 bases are TGTGCCAGCAGTTTTCAGGGGAGGCATGAAAAACTGTTTTTT. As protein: CASSFQGRHEKLFF.

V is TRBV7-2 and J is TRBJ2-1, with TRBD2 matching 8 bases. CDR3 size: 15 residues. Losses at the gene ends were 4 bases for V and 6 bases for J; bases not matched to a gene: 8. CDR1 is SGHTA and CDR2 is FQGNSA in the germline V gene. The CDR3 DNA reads TGTGCCAGCAGCTCACGGACTAGCAGATTCAATGAGCAGTTCTTC. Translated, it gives CASSSRTSRFNEQFF.

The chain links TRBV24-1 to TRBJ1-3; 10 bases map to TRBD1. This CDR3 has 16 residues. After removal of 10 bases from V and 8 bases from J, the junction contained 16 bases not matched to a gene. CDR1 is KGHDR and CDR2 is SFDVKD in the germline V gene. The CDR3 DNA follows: TGTGCCACTTCGACGACAGGGGGCTATACGGAACACACCATATATTTT. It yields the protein CATSTTGGYTEHTIYF.

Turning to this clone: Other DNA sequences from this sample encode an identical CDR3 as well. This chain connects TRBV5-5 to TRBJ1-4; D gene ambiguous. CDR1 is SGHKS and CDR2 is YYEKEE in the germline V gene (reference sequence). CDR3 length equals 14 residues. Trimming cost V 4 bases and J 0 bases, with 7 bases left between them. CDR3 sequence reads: CASSLIATNEKLFF. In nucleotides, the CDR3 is TGTGCCAGCAGCCTGATTGCAACTAATGAAAAACTGTTTTTT.

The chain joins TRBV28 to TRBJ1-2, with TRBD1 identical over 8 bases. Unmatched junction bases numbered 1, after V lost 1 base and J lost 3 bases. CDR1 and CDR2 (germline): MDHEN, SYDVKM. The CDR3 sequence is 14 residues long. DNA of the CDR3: TGTGCCAGCAGTTTATACAGGGGGGACTATGGCTACACCTTC. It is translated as CASSLYRGDYGYTF.